The entry below describes one T cell receptor beta chain. The CDR3 has 15 amino acids. Germline CDR1 is LGHNA and CDR2 is YSLEER. Trimming removed 2 bases from V and 2 bases from J, with 11 bases in between. MiXCR, applied by TCRdb to the 5' RACE reads, yields one record per CDR3 protein. The profile covers just under 600,000 distinct CDR3 sequences, with roughly 14% appearing a single time and over 11% taken by the ten largest. The data derive from a study of T cells after yellow fever vaccination. This receptor was taken from a man under 40 who received the YFV17D yellow fever vaccine. This chain uses TRBV4-3 with TRBJ2-3; D is ambiguous. The specimen was PBMCs, collected on the day of the yellow fever booster vaccination. CDR3 protein: CASSQRLDFTDTQYF. CDR3 sequence (DNA): TGCGCCAGCAGCCAAAGGTTAGACTTCACAGATACGCAGTATTTT.